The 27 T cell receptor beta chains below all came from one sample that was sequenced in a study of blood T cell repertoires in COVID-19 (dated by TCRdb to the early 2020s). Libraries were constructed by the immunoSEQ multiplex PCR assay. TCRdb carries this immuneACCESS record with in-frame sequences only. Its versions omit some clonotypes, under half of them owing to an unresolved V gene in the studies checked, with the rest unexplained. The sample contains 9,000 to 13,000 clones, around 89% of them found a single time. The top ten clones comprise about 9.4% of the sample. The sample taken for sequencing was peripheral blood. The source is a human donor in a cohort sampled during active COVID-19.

The DNA for the CDR3 is TGCAGCGTGGCAGGGTACACTGAAGCTTTCTTT. It is translated as CSVAGYTEAFF. V usage is TRBV29-1 and J usage is TRBJ1-1, with TRBD1 as a possible D gene (5 bases). CDR1 and CDR2 from the germline V gene are SQVTM and ANQGSEA. Trimming left V 6 bases short and J 3 bases short, with 8 bases between. The CDR3 sequence is 11 residues long.

CDR3 in DNA: TGTGCCAGCAGCGTAGCCGGGAAGGATGAAAAACTGTTTTTT. Its protein is CASSVAGKDEKLFF. The J gene is TRBJ1-4, the V gene TRBV9; D ambiguous. CDR3 length: 14 amino acids. V was trimmed by 0 bases and J by 6 bases, leaving 9 bases between them. The germline V gene encodes CDR1 SGDLS and CDR2 YYNGEE.

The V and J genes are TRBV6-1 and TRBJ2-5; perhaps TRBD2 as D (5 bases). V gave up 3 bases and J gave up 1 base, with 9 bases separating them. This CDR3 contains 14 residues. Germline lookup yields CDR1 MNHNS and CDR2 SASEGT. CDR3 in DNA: TGTGCCAGCAGTGAGGGTGCGGGCCAAGAGACCCAGTACTTC. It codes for CASSEGAGQETQYF.

The CDR3: CASSQGVQGRGTF. The DNA of the CDR3 is TGCGCCAGCAGCCAAGGGGTCCAGGGAAGGGGCACCTTC. The rearrangement joins TRBV4-1 to TRBJ1-2, with a weak D call TRBD1 (5 bases). Per germline, CDR1 MGHRA and CDR2 YSYEKL. The CDR3 is made up of 13 amino acids. Trimming took 1 base from V and 13 from J, leaving 16 bases between them.

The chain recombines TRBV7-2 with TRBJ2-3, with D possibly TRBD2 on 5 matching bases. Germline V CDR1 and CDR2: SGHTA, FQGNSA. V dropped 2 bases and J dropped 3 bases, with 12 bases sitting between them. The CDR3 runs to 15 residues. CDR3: CASSLRGRRTDTQYF. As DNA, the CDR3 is TGTGCCAGCAGCTTACGAGGTCGGAGGACAGATACGCAGTATTTT. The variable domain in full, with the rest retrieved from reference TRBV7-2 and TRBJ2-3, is GAGVSQSPSNKVTEKGKDVELRCDPISGHTALYWYRQSLGQGLEFLIYFQGNSAPDKSGLPSDRFSAERTGGSVSTLTIQRTQQEDSAVYLCASSLRGRRTDTQYFGPGTRLTVL.

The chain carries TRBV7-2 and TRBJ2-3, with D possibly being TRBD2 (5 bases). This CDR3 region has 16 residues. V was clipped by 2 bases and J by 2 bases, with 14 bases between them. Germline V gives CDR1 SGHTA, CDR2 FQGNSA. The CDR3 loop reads CASSLLGRGYTDTQYF. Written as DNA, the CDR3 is TGTGCCAGCAGCTTATTGGGGAGAGGGTACACAGATACGCAGTATTTT.

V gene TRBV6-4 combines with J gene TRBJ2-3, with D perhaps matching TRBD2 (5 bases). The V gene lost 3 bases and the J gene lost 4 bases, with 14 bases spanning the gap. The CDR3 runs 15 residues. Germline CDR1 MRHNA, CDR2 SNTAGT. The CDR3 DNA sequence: TGTGCCAGCAGTGAATTGGCGGGTCGGGCAGATACGCAGTATTTT. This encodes CASSELAGRADTQYF.

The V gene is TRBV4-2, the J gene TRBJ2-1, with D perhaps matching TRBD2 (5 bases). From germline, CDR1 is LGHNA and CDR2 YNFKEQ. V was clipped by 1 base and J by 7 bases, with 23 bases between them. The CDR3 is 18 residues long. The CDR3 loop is CASSQAWGAPDAVNEQFF. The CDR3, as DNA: TGTGCCAGCAGCCAAGCCTGGGGAGCACCCGATGCTGTGAATGAGCAGTTCTTC.

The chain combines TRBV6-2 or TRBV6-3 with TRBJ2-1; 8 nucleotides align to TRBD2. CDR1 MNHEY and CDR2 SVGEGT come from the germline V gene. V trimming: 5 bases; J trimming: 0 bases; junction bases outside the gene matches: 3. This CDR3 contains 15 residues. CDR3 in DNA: TGTGCCAGCAGTGCGAGCGGGAGCTCCTACAATGAGCAGTTCTTC. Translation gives CASSASGSSYNEQFF.

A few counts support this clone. CDR3: CASSQALNGDTQYF. DNA for the CDR3: TGTGCCAGCAGCCAAGCCCTTAACGGAGATACGCAGTATTTT. The chain has TRBV7-2 and TRBJ2-3; no clear D gene. Trimming took off 5 bases at V and 5 bases at J, with 14 bases between the two ends. The CDR3 length is 14 residues. CDR1 and CDR2 from the germline V gene are SGHTA and FQGNSA. The variable domain in full, completed from reference TRBV7-2 and TRBJ2-3, reads GAGVSQSPSNKVTEKGKDVELRCDPISGHTALYWYRQSLGQGLEFLIYFQGNSAPDKSGLPSDRFSAERTGGSVSTLTIQRTQQEDSAVYLCASSQALNGDTQYFGPGTRLTVL.

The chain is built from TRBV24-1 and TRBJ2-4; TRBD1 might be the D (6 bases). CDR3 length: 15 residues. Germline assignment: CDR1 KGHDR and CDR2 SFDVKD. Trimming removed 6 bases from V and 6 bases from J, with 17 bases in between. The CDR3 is CATSRYGQKRNIQYF. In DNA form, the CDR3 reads TGTGCCACCAGTCGGTACGGACAGAAGAGAAACATTCAGTACTTC.

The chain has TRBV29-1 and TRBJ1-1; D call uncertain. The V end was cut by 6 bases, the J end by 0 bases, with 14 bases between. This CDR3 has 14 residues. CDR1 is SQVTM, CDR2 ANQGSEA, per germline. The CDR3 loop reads CSVRWAAMNTEAFF. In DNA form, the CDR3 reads TGCAGCGTAAGATGGGCCGCTATGAACACTGAAGCTTTCTTT.

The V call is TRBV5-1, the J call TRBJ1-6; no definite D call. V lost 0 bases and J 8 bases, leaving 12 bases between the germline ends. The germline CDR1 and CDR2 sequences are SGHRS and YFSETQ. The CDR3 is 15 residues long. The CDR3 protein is CASSLGRGSDSPLHF. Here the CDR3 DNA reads TGCGCCAGCAGCTTGGGTAGAGGATCGGATTCACCCCTCCACTTT.

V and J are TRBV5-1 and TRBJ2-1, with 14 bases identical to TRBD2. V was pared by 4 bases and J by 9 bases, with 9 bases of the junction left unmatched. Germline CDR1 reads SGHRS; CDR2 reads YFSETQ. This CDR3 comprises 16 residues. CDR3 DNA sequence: TGCGCCAGCAGCATGACTAGCGGGGGGGTGATCGGTGAGCAGTTCTTC. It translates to CASSMTSGGVIGEQFF.

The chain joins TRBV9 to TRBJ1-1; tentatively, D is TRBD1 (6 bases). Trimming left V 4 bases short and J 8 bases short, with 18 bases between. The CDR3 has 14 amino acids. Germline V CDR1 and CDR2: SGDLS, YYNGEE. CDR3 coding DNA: TGTGCCAGCAGCCTTGGACAGACCCGAGGGGAAGCTTTCTTT. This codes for CASSLGQTRGEAFF.

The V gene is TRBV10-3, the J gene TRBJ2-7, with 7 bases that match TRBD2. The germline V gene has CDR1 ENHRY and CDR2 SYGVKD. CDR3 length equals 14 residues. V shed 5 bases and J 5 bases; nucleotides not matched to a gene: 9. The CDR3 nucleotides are TGTGCCATCAGTTCCTCTCGGGGAGGGGACGAGCAGTACTTC. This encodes CAISSSRGGDEQYF.

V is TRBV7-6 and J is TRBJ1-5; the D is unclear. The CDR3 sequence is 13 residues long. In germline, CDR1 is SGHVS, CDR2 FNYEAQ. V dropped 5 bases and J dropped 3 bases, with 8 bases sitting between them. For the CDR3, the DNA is TGTGCCAGCAGCCCGGGGTCCAATCAGCCCCAGCATTTT. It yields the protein CASSPGSNQPQHF.

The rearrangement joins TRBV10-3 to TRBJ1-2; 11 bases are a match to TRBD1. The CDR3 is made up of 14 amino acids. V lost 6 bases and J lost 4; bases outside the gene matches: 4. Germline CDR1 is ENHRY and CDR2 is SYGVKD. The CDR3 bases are TGTGCCATCAGCGGGACAGGGGGAATCTATGGCTACACCTTC. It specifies CAISGTGGIYGYTF.

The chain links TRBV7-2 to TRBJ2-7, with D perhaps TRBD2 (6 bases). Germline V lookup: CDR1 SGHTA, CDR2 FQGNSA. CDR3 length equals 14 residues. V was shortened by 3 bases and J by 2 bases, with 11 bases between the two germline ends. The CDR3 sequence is CASSFVGGPYEQYF. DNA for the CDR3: TGTGCCAGCAGCTTTGTGGGAGGCCCCTACGAGCAGTACTTC.

CDR3 bases: TGTGCCAGCTCACCAAGGGAGTTCGTGATGCCCCTCCACTTT. This encodes CASSPREFVMPLHF. This rearrangement joins TRBV18 to TRBJ1-6; D is uncertain. The CDR3 contains 14 residues. Trimming pared 2 bases from V and 13 bases from J, leaving 15 bases between. Germline V gene lookup returns CDR1 KGHSH and CDR2 LQKENI.

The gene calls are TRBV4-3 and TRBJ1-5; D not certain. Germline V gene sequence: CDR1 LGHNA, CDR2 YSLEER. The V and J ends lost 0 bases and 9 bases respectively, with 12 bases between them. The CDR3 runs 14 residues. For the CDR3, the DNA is TGCGCCAGCAGCCAAGATTCGGGAATTTGGCCCCAGCATTTT. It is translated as CASSQDSGIWPQHF.

The CDR3 protein is CASSPLAGVHYNEQFF. DNA for the CDR3: TGTGCCAGTAGTCCACTAGCGGGGGTTCACTACAATGAGCAGTTCTTC. The chain is built from TRBV19 and TRBJ2-1; 11 bases agree with TRBD2. Germline trimming cut 5 bases from V and 3 bases from J; bases unmatched to any gene: 6. This CDR3 spans 16 amino acids. Germline CDR1 LNHDA, CDR2 SQIVND (reference sequence).

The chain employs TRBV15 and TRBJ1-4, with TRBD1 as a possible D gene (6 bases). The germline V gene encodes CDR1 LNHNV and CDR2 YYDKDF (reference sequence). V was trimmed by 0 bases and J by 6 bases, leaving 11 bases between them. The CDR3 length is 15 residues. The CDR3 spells CATSREGAGDEKLFF. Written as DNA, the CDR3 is TGTGCCACCAGCAGAGAGGGGGCCGGGGATGAAAAACTGTTTTTT.

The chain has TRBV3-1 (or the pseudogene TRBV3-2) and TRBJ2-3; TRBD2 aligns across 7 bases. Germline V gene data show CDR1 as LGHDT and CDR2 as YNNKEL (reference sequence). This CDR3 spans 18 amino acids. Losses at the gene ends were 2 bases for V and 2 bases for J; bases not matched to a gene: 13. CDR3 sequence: CASSQYPFPGTNTDTQYF. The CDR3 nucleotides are TGTGCCAGCAGCCAATACCCCTTTCCCGGGACTAACACAGATACGCAGTATTTT.

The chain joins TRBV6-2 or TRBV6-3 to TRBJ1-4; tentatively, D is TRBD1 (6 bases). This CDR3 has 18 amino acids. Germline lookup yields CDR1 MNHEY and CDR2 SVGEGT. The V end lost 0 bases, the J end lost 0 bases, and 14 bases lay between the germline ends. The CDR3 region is CASSYSMGHSATNEKLFF. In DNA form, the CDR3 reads TGTGCCAGCAGTTACTCGATGGGACACAGTGCAACTAATGAAAAACTGTTTTTT.

The CDR3 loop reads CASSQRIYTEAFF. The CDR3 DNA reads as TGCGCCAGCAGCCAGAGGATTTACACTGAAGCTTTCTTT. V usage is TRBV4-3 and J usage is TRBJ1-1; no clear D. The V gene lost 3 bases and the J gene lost 3 bases, with 8 bases spanning the gap. The CDR3 length is 13 residues. Germline assignment: CDR1 LGHNA and CDR2 YSLEER.

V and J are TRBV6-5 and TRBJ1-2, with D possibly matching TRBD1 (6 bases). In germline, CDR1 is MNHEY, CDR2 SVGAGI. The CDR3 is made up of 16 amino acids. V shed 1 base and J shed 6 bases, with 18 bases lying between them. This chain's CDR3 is CASSYWAGESGHGYTF. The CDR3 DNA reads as TGTGCCAGCAGTTACTGGGCAGGGGAAAGTGGACATGGCTACACCTTC.